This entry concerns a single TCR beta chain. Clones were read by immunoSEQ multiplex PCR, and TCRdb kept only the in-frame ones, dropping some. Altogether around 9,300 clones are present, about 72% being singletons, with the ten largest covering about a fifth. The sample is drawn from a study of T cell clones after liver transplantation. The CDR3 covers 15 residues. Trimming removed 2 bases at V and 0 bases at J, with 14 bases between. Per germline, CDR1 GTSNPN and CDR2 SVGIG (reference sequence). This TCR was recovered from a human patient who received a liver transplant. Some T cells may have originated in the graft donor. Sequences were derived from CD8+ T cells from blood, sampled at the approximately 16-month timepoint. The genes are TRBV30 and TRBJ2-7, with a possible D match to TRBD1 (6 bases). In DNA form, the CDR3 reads TGTGCCTGGAGTCCGACAGGTCTTCCCTCCTACGAGCAGTACTTC. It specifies CAWSPTGLPSYEQYF. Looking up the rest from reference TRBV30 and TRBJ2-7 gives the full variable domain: SQTIHQWPATLVQPVGSPLSLECTVEGTSNPNLYWYRQAAGRGLQLLFYSVGIGQISSEVPQNLSASRPQDRQFILSSKKLLLSDSGFYLCAWSPTGLPSYEQYFGPGTRLTVT.